These T cell receptor beta chains were read from a single sample in a study of CD8+ T cells in alopecia areata. TCRdb's table, derived via immunoSEQ multiplex PCR, lists solely in-frame clones and lacks some. This table has about 110,000 clones, roughly three fifths appearing once. The sequencing used CD4+ T cells sorted from blood, collected at week 24, from a patient treated with tofacitinib. These receptors were obtained from a human donor with alopecia areata. Each CDR3 is given with its conserved first and last residue. The order of the fields is V gene, J gene, clone size, D gene, CDR3 protein, CDR3 DNA. The D gene is left open where the match is weak. Clone size is shown for a subset of rows, as once, few, many or a class of expanded clone.

V: TRBV7-2; J: TRBJ1-4; size: few; D: .; CDR3: CASSSGGKLFF; DNA: TGTGCCAGCAGCTCCGGCGGGAAACTGTTTTTT
V: TRBV29-1; J: TRBJ2-2; size: .; D: .; CDR3: CSVANTGELFF; DNA: TGCAGCGTGGCTAACACCGGGGAGCTGTTTTTT
V: TRBV7-3; J: TRBJ2-5; size: .; D: TRBD2; CDR3: CASSRTSGGGETQYF; DNA: TGTGCCAGCAGCAGGACTAGCGGGGGCGGCGAGACCCAGTACTTC
V: TRBV25-1; J: TRBJ1-1; size: .; D: .; CDR3: CASRGGTYEAFF; DNA: TGTGCCAGCAGGGGGGGCACCTATGAAGCTTTCTTT
V: TRBV29-1; J: TRBJ2-5; size: few; D: TRBD1; CDR3: CSVEKTGQALGTQYF; DNA: TGCAGCGTTGAAAAGACGGGACAGGCTTTGGGGACCCAGTACTTC
V: TRBV30; J: TRBJ2-1; size: .; D: .; CDR3: CAWSSGLSYNEQFF; DNA: TGTGCCTGGAGTTCAGGACTCTCCTACAATGAGCAGTTCTTC
V: TRBV5-6; J: TRBJ2-1; size: few; D: .; CDR3: CASSSGTHSYNEQFF; DNA: TGTGCCAGCAGCTCCGGGACTCACTCCTACAATGAGCAGTTCTTC
V: TRBV18; J: TRBJ2-5; size: .; D: .; CDR3: CASSPDLGPKQETQYF; DNA: TGTGCCAGCTCACCAGATCTGGGACCGAAACAAGAGACCCAGTACTTC
V: TRBV30; J: TRBJ1-1; size: .; D: TRBD1; CDR3: CAWDRDVNTEAFF; DNA: TGTGCCTGGGACAGGGATGTGAACACTGAAGCTTTCTTT
V: TRBV30; J: TRBJ2-1; size: .; D: .; CDR3: CAWKLGPNRFF; DNA: TGTGCCTGGAAATTAGGTCCTAACCGGTTCTTC
V: TRBV7-9; J: TRBJ2-3; size: .; D: TRBD2; CDR3: CASSLGLARTDTQYF; DNA: TGTGCCAGCAGCTTAGGACTAGCTCGCACAGATACGCAGTATTTT
V: TRBV7-2; J: TRBJ1-5; size: few; D: TRBD1; CDR3: CASSFRTGANQPQHF; DNA: TGTGCCAGCAGCTTTCGGACAGGTGCCAATCAGCCCCAGCATTTT
V: TRBV30; J: TRBJ2-5; size: .; D: .; CDR3: CAWSGGLQETQYF; DNA: TGTGCCTGGAGTGGTGGGCTTCAAGAGACCCAGTACTTC
V: TRBV9; J: TRBJ2-7; size: .; D: TRBD2; CDR3: CASSLSSGGSYEQYF; DNA: TGTGCCAGCAGCCTGTCTAGCGGGGGGTCCTACGAGCAGTACTTC
V: TRBV25-1; J: TRBJ1-6; size: once; D: TRBD1; CDR3: CASSGQGGNSPLHF; DNA: TGTGCCAGCAGTGGACAGGGGGGCAATTCACCCCTCCACTTT
V: TRBV2; J: TRBJ2-3; size: .; D: .; CDR3: CASSEGLAVSADTQYF; DNA: TGTGCCAGCAGTGAAGGGCTAGCAGTGTCCGCAGATACGCAGTATTTT
V: TRBV27; J: TRBJ1-5; size: .; D: .; CDR3: CASSLSRRQPQHF; DNA: TGTGCCAGCAGTTTATCGAGAAGGCAGCCCCAGCATTTT
V: TRBV30; J: TRBJ1-5; size: .; D: .; CDR3: CAWTLQGLGNQPQHF; DNA: TGTGCCTGGACCCTTCAGGGTCTTGGCAATCAGCCCCAGCATTTT
V: TRBV13; J: TRBJ1-1; size: few; D: TRBD1; CDR3: CASQKGRGGRGTEAFF; DNA: TGTGCCAGCCAAAAGGGCCGAGGGGGCCGGGGAACTGAAGCTTTCTTT
V: TRBV30; J: TRBJ1-4; size: .; D: TRBD1; CDR3: CAWSKQGNEKLFF; DNA: TGTGCCTGGAGTAAACAGGGGAATGAAAAACTGTTTTTT
V: TRBV13; J: TRBJ2-1; size: .; D: .; CDR3: CASSPPWSAYNEQFF; DNA: TGTGCCAGCAGCCCCCCTTGGAGCGCCTACAATGAGCAGTTCTTC
V: TRBV30; J: TRBJ2-5; size: .; D: .; CDR3: CAWRDFGHGETQYF; DNA: TGTGCCTGGAGAGATTTTGGCCATGGGGAGACCCAGTACTTC
V: TRBV12-5; J: TRBJ1-5; size: .; D: .; CDR3: CASGLVLGMNNQPQHF; DNA: TGTGCTAGTGGTTTGGTACTCGGAATGAATAATCAGCCCCAGCATTTT
V: TRBV23-1; J: TRBJ1-3; size: few; D: .; CDR3: CASSRPWENSGNTIYF; DNA: TGCGCCAGCAGTCGCCCATGGGAGAACTCTGGAAACACCATATATTTT
V: TRBV4-3; J: TRBJ2-7; size: .; D: .; CDR3: CASSQGVAAPGEQYF; DNA: TGCGCCAGCAGCCAAGGAGTAGCAGCGCCGGGCGAGCAGTACTTC
V: TRBV29-1; J: TRBJ1-5; size: few; D: TRBD1; CDR3: CSVQISGTDSNQPQHF; DNA: TGCAGCGTTCAAATTTCCGGGACAGATAGCAATCAGCCCCAGCATTTT
V: TRBV25-1; J: TRBJ2-7; size: .; D: .; CDR3: CASSEAGAYEQYF; DNA: TGTGCCAGCAGTGAAGCAGGAGCCTACGAGCAGTACTTC
V: TRBV7-9; J: TRBJ1-6; size: few; D: .; CDR3: CASSEQLDSPLHF; DNA: TGTGCCAGCAGCGAACAGCTGGATTCACCCCTCCACTTT
V: TRBV7-2; J: TRBJ2-7; size: .; D: .; CDR3: CASSSSSYEQYF; DNA: TGTGCCAGCAGCTCCAGCTCCTACGAGCAGTACTTC
V: TRBV4-2; J: TRBJ2-7; size: .; D: .; CDR3: CASSQEGREYEQYF; DNA: TGTGCCAGCAGCCAAGAGGGGCGCGAGTACGAGCAGTACTTC
V: TRBV6-5; J: TRBJ2-5; size: few; D: TRBD1; CDR3: CASSLTGIGETQYF; DNA: TGTGCCAGCAGCTTGACAGGGATCGGAGAGACCCAGTACTTC
V: TRBV30; J: TRBJ1-5; size: .; D: TRBD1; CDR3: CAWDREGDQPQHF; DNA: TGTGCCTGGGACAGGGAAGGGGATCAGCCCCAGCATTTT
V: TRBV18; J: TRBJ2-3; size: few; D: .; CDR3: CASSSGQHHGADTQYF; DNA: TGTGCCAGCTCATCCGGACAGCATCATGGGGCAGATACGCAGTATTTT
V: TRBV6-5; J: TRBJ1-1; size: .; D: .; CDR3: CASSYSTGVTEAFF; DNA: TGTGCCAGCAGTTACTCGACGGGGGTGACTGAAGCTTTCTTT
V: TRBV30; J: TRBJ1-2; size: .; D: .; CDR3: CAWRYSGGRYTF; DNA: TGTGCCTGGAGATACTCTGGGGGGCGCTACACCTTC
V: TRBV30; J: TRBJ1-2; size: few; D: .; CDR3: CAWDINYGYTF; DNA: TGTGCCTGGGACATTAACTATGGCTACACCTTC
V: TRBV29-1; J: TRBJ1-1; size: .; D: TRBD1; CDR3: CSVEGTVDRNTEAFF; DNA: TGCAGCGTGGAAGGGACAGTCGACAGGAACACTGAAGCTTTCTTT
V: TRBV5-1; J: TRBJ2-3; size: .; D: TRBD1; CDR3: CASSRGQGGRGPDTQYF; DNA: TGCGCCAGCAGCCGAGGACAGGGAGGACGAGGCCCAGATACGCAGTATTTT
V: TRBV29-1; J: TRBJ2-3; size: .; D: TRBD1; CDR3: CSVAGTGASTDTQYF; DNA: TGCAGCGTTGCCGGGACAGGAGCTAGCACAGATACGCAGTATTTT
V: TRBV7-9; J: TRBJ2-6; size: .; D: .; CDR3: CASSQSGANVLTF; DNA: TGTGCCAGCAGCCAGTCTGGGGCCAACGTCCTGACTTTC